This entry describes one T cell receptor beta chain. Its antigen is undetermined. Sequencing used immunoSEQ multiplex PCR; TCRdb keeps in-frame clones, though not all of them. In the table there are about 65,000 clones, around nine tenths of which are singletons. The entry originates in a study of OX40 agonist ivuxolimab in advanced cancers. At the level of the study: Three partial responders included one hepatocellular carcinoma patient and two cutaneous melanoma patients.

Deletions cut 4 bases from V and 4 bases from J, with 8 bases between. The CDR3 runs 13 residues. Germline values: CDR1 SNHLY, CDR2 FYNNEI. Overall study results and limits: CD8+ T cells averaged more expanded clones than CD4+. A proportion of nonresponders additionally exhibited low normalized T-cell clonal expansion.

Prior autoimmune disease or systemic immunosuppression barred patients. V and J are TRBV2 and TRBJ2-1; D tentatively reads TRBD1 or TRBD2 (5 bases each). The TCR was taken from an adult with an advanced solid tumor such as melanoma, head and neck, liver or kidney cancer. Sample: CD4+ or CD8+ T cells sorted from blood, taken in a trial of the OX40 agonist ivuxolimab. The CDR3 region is CASSVWGYNEQFF. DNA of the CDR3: TGTGCCAGCAGTGTATGGGGGTACAATGAGCAGTTCTTC.